The present TCR beta chain was sequenced within a study of blood T cell repertoires in COVID-19. As for the study in general: Acute-phase and convalescent COVID-19 samples originated in the United States, Italy and Spain. The analysed material was cDNA or gDNA that came from T cells, B-cell-depleted T cells, or PBMCs.

Germline V lookup: CDR1 SGHNT, CDR2 YENEEA. The CDR3 is made up of 17 amino acids. Trimming shortened V by 0 bases and J by 3 bases, and 17 bases separated the two germline ends. Profiled with immunoSEQ multiplex PCR; TCRdb holds only in-frame clones, not every one. Among 99,000 or so clones listed, 85% to 90% were seen once. This TCR derives from a human donor in a cohort sampled during active COVID-19. The chain joins TRBV11-3 to TRBJ1-2; perhaps TRBD1 as D (5 bases). The sample taken for sequencing was peripheral blood. CDR3 loop: CASSLDWEGNGDYGYTF. In nucleotides, the CDR3 is TGTGCCAGCAGCTTAGATTGGGAGGGGAACGGGGACTATGGCTACACCTTC.